Below, 30 T cell receptor beta chains from the same sample are listed, as sequenced in a study of blood T cell repertoires in COVID-19. TCRdb keeps only in-frame clones here, not all; method: immunoSEQ multiplex PCR. The sample holds tens of thousands of clones, roughly 88% seen once. Sequencing was carried out using peripheral blood. These receptors all stem from a man aged 60-69 years with acute or convalescent COVID-19.

The chain is built from TRBV28 and TRBJ2-7; D may be TRBD2 (6 bases). The CDR3 covers 14 residues. V lost 3 bases to trimming and J lost 5 bases, with 14 bases between them. Looked up from germline, CDR1 is MDHEN and CDR2 is SYDVKM. CDR3 nucleotide sequence: TGTGCCAGCAGTTTTGGCGGGACTTTACACGAGCAGTACTTC. Its translation: CASSFGGTLHEQYF.

This chain links TRBV29-1 with TRBJ1-1; the D gene is possibly TRBD1 (5 bases). The CDR3 is made up of 12 amino acids. Between the trimmed V and J ends, which lost 4 bases and 2 bases, there was a span of 8 bases. The germline CDR1 and CDR2 sequences are SQVTM and ANQGSEA. CDR3 in DNA: TGCAGCGTTGGGAGGGGCAACACTGAAGCTTTCTTT. It encodes CSVGRGNTEAFF.

This sequence joins TRBV28 and TRBJ2-1; 10 bases align to TRBD2. This CDR3 contains 16 residues. Per germline, CDR1 MDHEN and CDR2 SYDVKM. Losses at the gene ends were 4 bases for V and 3 bases for J; bases not matched to a gene: 6. DNA for the CDR3: TGTGCCAGCAGTTCCCAGCGGGAGGGCCTCTACAATGAGCAGTTCTTC. This encodes CASSSQREGLYNEQFF.

This clone has only one observation. The chain has TRBV3-1 (or the pseudogene TRBV3-2) and TRBJ1-5, with D tentatively TRBD1 (6 bases). Germline V lookup: CDR1 LGHDT, CDR2 YNNKEL (reference sequence). The CDR3 covers 16 residues. Trimming pared 0 bases from V and 10 bases from J, leaving 19 bases between. As DNA, the CDR3 is TGTGCCAGCAGCCAAGATCTTCTACAGGGTAGTTCCCCCCAGCATTTT. Its translation is CASSQDLLQGSSPQHF.

This sequence joins TRBV7-3 and TRBJ2-1, with a weak D call TRBD2 (5 bases). The germline V and J ends were trimmed by 5 bases and 5 bases, with 13 bases remaining between them. The V gene's germline CDR1 is SGHTA and CDR2 FQGTGA. This CDR3 region has 14 residues. The CDR3 region is CASSPYGVHNEQFF. The CDR3 nucleotides are TGTGCCAGCAGCCCTTACGGGGTTCACAATGAGCAGTTCTTC.

The DNA for the CDR3 is TGTGCCAGCAGCCGGGGAGGGGTTGCCGAGCAGTACTTC. Its protein is CASSRGGVAEQYF. The genes are TRBV6-5 and TRBJ2-7; the match to TRBD2 covers 7 bases. The germline V gene has CDR1 MNHEY and CDR2 SVGAGI. The CDR3 length is 13 residues. V dropped 6 bases and J dropped 6; count of bases not matched to a gene: 8.

A single count supports this clone. The V call is TRBV18, the J call TRBJ2-1; 15 bases match TRBD2. This CDR3 is built from 16 residues. V lost 4 bases, J lost 6 bases, and 4 bases stayed unmatched. Germline CDR1 and CDR2: KGHSH and LQKENI. The CDR3 nucleotides are TGTGCCAGCTCACAGGGACTAGCGGGAGGTAGCAATGAGCAGTTCTTC. Protein product: CASSQGLAGGSNEQFF.

This clone appeared once. The rearrangement links TRBV28 to TRBJ1-4, with 7 bases aligning to TRBD1. Per the germline V gene, CDR1 is MDHEN and CDR2 is SYDVKM. Unmatched junction bases numbered 5, after V lost 5 bases and J lost 5 bases. This CDR3 spans 14 amino acids. The CDR3 DNA reads TGTGCCAGCAGTCCGGGACAGCAAAATGAAAAACTGTTTTTT. Its protein is CASSPGQQNEKLFF.

The chain carries TRBV4-1 and TRBJ2-1; the match to TRBD1 covers 8 bases. CDR3 length: 15 amino acids. In germline, CDR1 is MGHRA, CDR2 YSYEKL. The trim removed 4 bases at V and 5 bases at J, leaving 7 bases unmatched. The CDR3 loop is CASSLRDRNDNEQFF. The DNA for the CDR3 is TGCGCCAGCAGCCTCCGGGACAGGAACGACAATGAGCAGTTCTTC.

The rearrangement joins TRBV24-1 to TRBJ1-4, with unresolved D. This CDR3 has 13 residues. Germline V lookup: CDR1 KGHDR, CDR2 SFDVKD. Trimming left V 12 bases short and J 8 bases short, with 18 bases between. The CDR3 bases are TGTGCCCCGGAGGGTGAGGCCCTAGAAAAACTGTTTTTT. Amino acid sequence: CAPEGEALEKLFF.

The table lists this clone with a count of one. The CDR3: CASSQRTLRYGYTF. CDR3 DNA: TGCGCCAGCAGCCAGCGTACCCTCCGCTATGGCTACACCTTC. The chain is built from TRBV4-1 and TRBJ1-2; no reliable D call. Trimming shortened V by 3 bases and J by 4 bases, and 12 bases separated the two germline ends. The CDR3 loop spans 14 amino acids. Germline V gives CDR1 MGHRA, CDR2 YSYEKL.

The chain combines TRBV19 with TRBJ2-2; 12 positions match TRBD2. CDR3 length: 19 residues. V was clipped by 5 bases and J by 4 bases; unmatched bases: 14. Germline V gene sequence: CDR1 LNHDA, CDR2 SQIVND (reference sequence). The CDR3 sequence is CASSGVGRRLAGATGELFF. The CDR3, as DNA: TGTGCCAGTAGTGGAGTCGGTAGAAGACTAGCGGGGGCCACCGGGGAGCTGTTTTTT.

This clone was seen once. This chain links TRBV30 with TRBJ2-1; no firm D call. The length of the CDR3 is 11 residues. Germline V gene data show CDR1 as GTSNPN and CDR2 as SVGIG (reference sequence). The V end lost 0 bases, the J end lost 8 bases, and 5 bases lay between the germline ends. The CDR3 sequence: CAWSVAHEQFF. In DNA, the CDR3 is TGTGCCTGGAGTGTAGCCCATGAGCAGTTCTTC. The full variable domain, with the rest looked up from reference TRBV30 and TRBJ2-1, is SQTIHQWPATLVQPVGSPLSLECTVEGTSNPNLYWYRQAAGRGLQLLFYSVGIGQISSEVPQNLSASRPQDRQFILSSKKLLLSDSGFYLCAWSVAHEQFFGPGTRLTVL.

This rearrangement joins TRBV3-1 (or the pseudogene TRBV3-2) to TRBJ2-5; a weak D match, TRBD1 (5 bases). V gave up 4 bases and J gave up 5 bases, with 29 bases separating them. This CDR3 is 19 amino acids long. Germline V lookup: CDR1 LGHDT, CDR2 YNNKEL (reference sequence). CDR3 nucleotide sequence: TGTGCCAGCAGCCGGGGCATGCTCCGGGTCCAAGCGAGGCTGGAGACCCAGTACTTC. Translating gives CASSRGMLRVQARLETQYF.

This chain uses TRBV24-1 with TRBJ1-5; possible D gene TRBD1, 5 bases. The CDR3 spans 14 residues. The ends were cut back, 5 bases at V and 1 base at J, with 8 bases in the middle. In germline, CDR1 is KGHDR, CDR2 SFDVKD. The DNA of the CDR3 is TGTGCCACCAGTGCCGCAGGGAGCAATCAGCCCCAGCATTTT. Protein product: CATSAAGSNQPQHF.

A few counts support this clone. The chain employs TRBV2 and TRBJ2-1, with a weak D call TRBD1 (6 bases). V was cut by 5 bases and J by 5 bases, with 13 bases left in between. Germline CDR1 reads SNHLY; CDR2 reads FYNNEI. This CDR3 is built from 14 residues. CDR3 sequence (DNA): TGTGCCAGCAGTCCGCGACAGGTCAACAATGAGCAGTTCTTC. Translation gives CASSPRQVNNEQFF.

The genes are TRBV29-1 and TRBJ2-7; 11 nucleotides agree with TRBD1. Germline V lookup: CDR1 SQVTM, CDR2 ANQGSEA. The J segment lost 3 bases and the V segment lost 6 bases, leaving 13 bases of the junction unmatched. The CDR3 contains 16 residues. The chain's CDR3 is CSVTMDRGQSRYEQYF. The CDR3 DNA is TGCAGCGTCACCATGGACAGGGGGCAGTCCCGCTACGAGCAGTACTTC.

The rearrangement uses TRBV20-1 and TRBJ2-7; a possible D gene is TRBD1 (6 bases). Looked up from germline, CDR1 is DFQATT and CDR2 is SNEGSKA (reference sequence). The V and J ends lost 6 bases and 3 bases respectively, with 9 bases between them. This CDR3 region has 11 residues. Written as DNA, the CDR3 is TGCAGTGCCCCGGACAGCTACGAGCAGTACTTC. Amino acids: CSAPDSYEQYF.

The chain has TRBV28 and TRBJ1-1; TRBD1 matches at 7 bases. The V and J ends lost 5 bases and 5 bases, in that order; junction bases with no gene match: 11. The germline V gene encodes CDR1 MDHEN and CDR2 SYDVKM. CDR3 size: 15 residues. CDR3 amino acids: CASSLYRGSGTEAFF. The CDR3 region has the DNA TGTGCCAGCAGTCTTTACAGGGGATCGGGAACTGAAGCTTTCTTT.

In DNA, the CDR3 is TGTGCCGCCCCGGGTGGCTACACCTTC. This gives the protein CAAPGGYTF. The J gene is TRBJ1-2, the V gene TRBV5-3, with D uncertain. Being an ORF, TRBV5-3 has a function that is uncertain. There are 9 residues in the CDR3. Trimming took off 10 bases at V and 7 bases at J, with 8 bases between the two ends.

DNA for the CDR3: TGTGCCAGCAGCCATAACTTACAGGGGGCGGACGGCTACACCTTC. Protein product: CASSHNLQGADGYTF. The chain links TRBV3-1 (or the pseudogene TRBV3-2) to TRBJ1-2, with 9 bases that match TRBD1. Per germline, CDR1 LGHDT and CDR2 YNNKEL (reference sequence). The CDR3 covers 15 residues. V lost 3 bases and J lost 8; bases outside the gene matches: 10.

For the CDR3, the DNA is TGCAGTGCTAGTATGCGCACTGAAGCTTTCTTT. Protein sequence: CSASMRTEAFF. The chain recombines TRBV20-1 with TRBJ1-1; no clear D. The CDR3 runs to 11 residues. Trimming took off 3 bases at V and 4 bases at J, with 6 bases between the two ends. CDR1 and CDR2 from the germline V gene are DFQATT and SNEGSKA (reference sequence).

This rearrangement joins TRBV11-1 to TRBJ2-7, with 7 bases aligning to TRBD2. The CDR3 runs to 16 residues. V was pared by 5 bases and J by 2 bases, with 12 bases of the junction left unmatched. CDR1 and CDR2 (germline): SGHAT, FQDESV (reference sequence). The CDR3 DNA sequence: TGTGCCAGCAGCCTTAGTTTTGCGGGAGACACCTACGAGCAGTACTTC. Translating gives CASSLSFAGDTYEQYF.

V is TRBV10-3 and J is TRBJ1-2, with unresolved D. V lost 2 bases and J lost 5, with 15 bases in between. Germline CDR1 reads ENHRY; CDR2 reads SYGVKD. The CDR3 length is 15 residues. The CDR3 spells CAISEPTEGHYGYTF. The DNA of the CDR3 is TGTGCCATCAGTGAGCCCACGGAGGGCCATTATGGCTACACCTTC.

The rearrangement joins TRBV30 to TRBJ1-1, with D possibly matching TRBD1 (6 bases). The V end lost 0 bases, the J end lost 4 bases, and 6 bases lay between the germline ends. The length of the CDR3 is 12 residues. Germline CDR1 and CDR2: GTSNPN and SVGIG (reference sequence). CDR3 DNA sequence: TGTGCCTGGAGTGTAGGGGGCACTGAAGCTTTCTTT. Encoded protein: CAWSVGGTEAFF.

The J gene is TRBJ2-1, the V gene TRBV2; D is uncertain. This CDR3 comprises 14 residues. The V gene's germline CDR1 is SNHLY and CDR2 FYNNEI. Between the trimmed V and J ends, which lost 4 bases and 0 bases, there was a span of 7 bases. CDR3 residues: CASSGGSSYNEQFF. The CDR3 region has the DNA TGTGCCAGCAGTGGTGGTAGCTCCTACAATGAGCAGTTCTTC.

The chain has TRBV5-5 and TRBJ2-7; weak D call: TRBD1 (6 bases). The CDR3 spans 14 residues. The V gene's germline CDR1 is SGHKS and CDR2 YYEKEE (reference sequence). V was pared by 4 bases and J by 0 bases, with 11 bases between. The CDR3 DNA reads TGTGCCAGCAGCCTTCAGGGGCACTCCTACGAGCAGTACTTC. Translating gives CASSLQGHSYEQYF.

The chain employs TRBV29-1 and TRBJ1-2; 7 bases are shared with TRBD1. The CDR3 covers 13 residues. The V segment lost 4 bases and the J segment 4 bases; nucleotides outside the gene matches: 6. Germline values: CDR1 SQVTM, CDR2 ANQGSEA. CDR3 nucleotides: TGCAGCGTTGGTACAGGGGCGGTCTATGGCTACACCTTC. Its protein is CSVGTGAVYGYTF.

The J gene is TRBJ1-4, the V gene TRBV6-6; TRBD1 matches 11 bases. Germline CDR1 MNHNY, CDR2 SVGAGI (reference sequence). There are 15 residues in the CDR3. V gave up 6 bases and J gave up 3 bases; unmatched junction bases: 3. The CDR3 loop is CASSGQGAANEKLFF. The CDR3 region has the DNA TGTGCCAGCAGCGGACAGGGGGCGGCTAATGAAAAACTGTTTTTT.

V is TRBV29-1 and J is TRBJ2-1; D remains ambiguous. Trimming removed 7 bases at V and 1 base at J, with 8 bases between. Germline V gives CDR1 SQVTM, CDR2 ANQGSEA. The CDR3 runs 12 residues. Here the CDR3 DNA reads TGCAGCGCCCTGAGTTCCTACAATGAGCAGTTCTTC. As protein: CSALSSYNEQFF.